The 5 T cell receptor beta chains below all came from one sample that was sequenced in a study of a mutant IDH1 vaccine in newly diagnosed glioma. TCRdb's copy holds only in-frame clones and misses some; the assay was immunoSEQ multiplex PCR. The sample records some 87,000 clones, approximately 75% being singletons. The antigens for these receptors are not known. Regarding time point: week 47, end of study. Topical imiquimod accompanied each vaccine dose, which consisted of 300 ug of mutant IDH1 20-mer peptide. Source: PBMCs, taken from a glioma patient whose treatment included an IDH1 peptide vaccine. Receptors originate from a man aged 35 to 55 with glioma.

CDR3 coding DNA: TGCGCCAGCAGCCAAGCGATGGTAATGAACACTGAAGCTTTCTTT. Its translation: CASSQAMVMNTEAFF. The chain carries TRBV4-3 and TRBJ1-1, with no clear D. This CDR3 is built from 15 residues. V lost 1 base and J 0 bases, leaving 9 bases between the germline ends. Per germline, CDR1 LGHNA and CDR2 YSLEER.

The J gene is TRBJ2-7, the V gene TRBV7-2; 10 nucleotides match TRBD2. J gave up 4 bases and V 5 bases, and 8 bases lay outside the gene matches. Germline loops: CDR1 SGHTA, CDR2 FQGNSA. CDR3 length: 15 amino acids. The CDR3 DNA reads TGTGCCAGCAGCGCGTTTCTAGCGGGAGAGTACGAGCAGTACTTC. Translated: CASSAFLAGEYEQYF.

The chain has TRBV6-6 and TRBJ2-7; 9 bases agree with TRBD1. The ends lost 0 bases at V and 1 base at J; junction bases unmatched: 1. CDR3 size: 15 residues. Germline lookup yields CDR1 MNHNY and CDR2 SVGAGI (reference sequence). The DNA for the CDR3 is TGTGCCAGCAGTTACTCCGGGACAGGGTCCTACGAGCAGTACTTC. It encodes CASSYSGTGSYEQYF.

V gene TRBV2 combines with J gene TRBJ2-5, with TRBD1 identical over 8 bases. V was clipped by 6 bases and J by 3 bases; unmatched bases: 6. CDR1 SNHLY and CDR2 FYNNEI come from the germline V gene. The CDR3 has 14 amino acids. As DNA, the CDR3 is TGTGCCAGCAGGCGGGACAGGACTAAAGAGACCCAGTACTTC. Its translation is CASRRDRTKETQYF.

This chain uses TRBV7-9 with TRBJ1-3; tentatively, D is TRBD1 (6 bases). Germline loops: CDR1 SEHNR, CDR2 FQNEAQ (reference sequence). Trimming removed 5 bases at V and 0 bases at J, with 17 bases between. There are 17 residues in the CDR3. The CDR3 loop is CASSLLQGVSSGNTIYF. The CDR3 nucleotides are TGTGCCAGCAGCCTCCTACAGGGTGTAAGCTCTGGAAACACCATATATTTT.